Listed below are T cell receptor beta chains from one sample, sequenced in a study of regulatory T cells in long-lasting Graves disease. MiXCR, applied by TCRdb to the multiplex PCR reads, yields one record per CDR3 protein. The table records fewer than 600,000 distinct CDR3 sequences, around a fifth of them present only once. The sequences come from peripheral blood mononuclear cells (PBMCs), collected when the disease was refractory, from a patient treated with antithyroid drugs. These receptors were taken from a female donor with Graves disease. The CDR3 runs from the conserved cysteine through the conserved F or W. Fields, in order: D gene, V gene, clone size, J gene, CDR3 protein, CDR3 DNA. A D gene is named only where the DNA matches it firmly. A clone size is listed for some rows: how often the clone was seen (once, few, many), or a class if it is expanded.

D gene: NA; V gene: TRBV12-3/TRBV12-4; clone size: few; J gene: TRBJ2-7; CDR3 protein: CASSLLGVEQYF; CDR3 DNA: TGTGCCAGCAGTTTATTGGGGGTGGAGCAGTACTTC
D gene: NA; V gene: TRBV7-3; clone size: NA; J gene: TRBJ2-2; CDR3 protein: CASSYGTPPGELFF; CDR3 DNA: TGTGCCAGCAGCTACGGGACTCCGCCCGGGGAGCTGTTTTTT
D gene: TRBD1; V gene: TRBV6-5; clone size: many; J gene: TRBJ2-7; CDR3 protein: CASSYSGTGGEYEQYF; CDR3 DNA: TGTGCCAGCAGTTACTCGGGGACAGGGGGCGAGTACGAGCAGTACTTC
D gene: TRBD1; V gene: TRBV2; clone size: many; J gene: TRBJ1-2; CDR3 protein: CASSDQGVYGYTF; CDR3 DNA: TGTGCCAGCAGTGATCAGGGGGTCTATGGCTACACCTTC
D gene: NA; V gene: TRBV20-1; clone size: NA; J gene: TRBJ2-7; CDR3 protein: CSARDYGYEQYF; CDR3 DNA: TGCAGTGCTAGAGATTATGGGTACGAGCAGTACTTC
D gene: TRBD1; V gene: TRBV2; clone size: many; J gene: TRBJ1-6; CDR3 protein: CASSERRLGQGANSPLHF; CDR3 DNA: TGTGCCAGCAGTGAAAGGCGACTGGGACAGGGAGCGAATTCACCCCTCCACTTT
D gene: NA; V gene: TRBV12-3/TRBV12-4; clone size: many; J gene: TRBJ2-5; CDR3 protein: CASSLTRRETQYF; CDR3 DNA: TGTGCCAGCAGTTTGACTAGGCGGGAGACCCAGTACTTC
D gene: NA; V gene: TRBV6-1; clone size: NA; J gene: TRBJ2-2; CDR3 protein: CASSMSATNTGELFF; CDR3 DNA: TGTGCCAGCAGCATGAGTGCAACGAACACCGGGGAGCTGTTTTTT
D gene: NA; V gene: TRBV29-1; clone size: few; J gene: TRBJ1-2; CDR3 protein: CSCRGGRGRGNYGYTF; CDR3 DNA: TGCAGCTGTAGGGGGGGACGGGGACGGGGAAACTATGGCTACACCTTC
D gene: NA; V gene: TRBV6-1; clone size: many; J gene: TRBJ2-5; CDR3 protein: CASSVPLWGGGQETQYF; CDR3 DNA: TGTGCCAGCAGTGTACCCCTGTGGGGGGGCGGTCAAGAGACCCAGTACTTC
D gene: TRBD2; V gene: TRBV7-9; clone size: NA; J gene: TRBJ2-7; CDR3 protein: CASSRRGGNEQYF; CDR3 DNA: TGTGCCAGCAGCCGACGGGGGGGTAACGAGCAGTACTTC
D gene: NA; V gene: TRBV12-3/TRBV12-4; clone size: NA; J gene: TRBJ2-7; CDR3 protein: CASSFSPIGDYEQYF; CDR3 DNA: TGTGCCAGCAGTTTTTCTCCAATTGGGGACTACGAGCAGTACTTC
D gene: NA; V gene: TRBV20-1; clone size: NA; J gene: TRBJ1-5; CDR3 protein: CSARAPGANQPQHF; CDR3 DNA: TGCAGTGCTAGAGCCCCGGGGGCAAATCAGCCCCAGCATTTT
D gene: NA; V gene: TRBV9; clone size: few; J gene: TRBJ1-5; CDR3 protein: CASTPFGNQPQHF; CDR3 DNA: TGTGCCAGCACCCCTTTTGGAAATCAGCCCCAGCATTTT
D gene: NA; V gene: TRBV28; clone size: many; J gene: TRBJ1-5; CDR3 protein: CASSLVDRNQPQHF; CDR3 DNA: TGTGCCAGCAGTTTAGTGGACCGAAATCAGCCCCAGCATTTT
D gene: NA; V gene: TRBV19; clone size: NA; J gene: TRBJ1-1; CDR3 protein: CASSIAAGQLNTEAFF; CDR3 DNA: TGTGCCAGTAGTATAGCGGCAGGCCAATTGAACACTGAAGCTTTCTTT
D gene: NA; V gene: TRBV27; clone size: few; J gene: TRBJ2-7; CDR3 protein: CASSQTLYEQYF; CDR3 DNA: TGTGCCAGCAGTCAAACCTTATACGAGCAGTACTTC
D gene: NA; V gene: TRBV3-1; clone size: many; J gene: TRBJ1-4; CDR3 protein: CASSTGGEGKLFF; CDR3 DNA: TGTGCCAGCAGCACGGGGGGGGAAGGAAAACTGTTTTTT
D gene: NA; V gene: TRBV12-3/TRBV12-4; clone size: NA; J gene: TRBJ1-1; CDR3 protein: CASSLDRFEVNTEAFF; CDR3 DNA: TGTGCCAGCAGTTTAGATCGCTTTGAGGTGAACACTGAAGCTTTCTTT
D gene: TRBD2; V gene: TRBV6-1; clone size: many; J gene: TRBJ2-7; CDR3 protein: CASRSQSGLAPLSSYEQYF; CDR3 DNA: TGTGCCAGCAGGTCTCAATCGGGACTAGCGCCCTTGAGCTCCTACGAGCAGTACTTC
D gene: TRBD1; V gene: TRBV12-3/TRBV12-4; clone size: NA; J gene: TRBJ2-5; CDR3 protein: CASSLGGTGGEETQYF; CDR3 DNA: TGTGCCAGCAGTTTAGGTGGGACAGGGGGCGAAGAGACCCAGTACTTC
D gene: NA; V gene: TRBV6-1; clone size: many; J gene: TRBJ1-1; CDR3 protein: CASSLRSNRDSEAFF; CDR3 DNA: TGTGCCAGCAGCTTACGTAGCAATCGGGACTCTGAAGCTTTCTTT
D gene: TRBD1; V gene: TRBV28; clone size: many; J gene: TRBJ1-5; CDR3 protein: CATVPTGGGQPQHF; CDR3 DNA: TGTGCCACAGTTCCCACAGGGGGCGGGCAGCCCCAGCATTTT
D gene: NA; V gene: TRBV28; clone size: many; J gene: TRBJ1-3; CDR3 protein: CASSPDTDPGNTIYF; CDR3 DNA: TGTGCCAGCAGCCCAGACACGGACCCTGGAAACACCATATATTTT
D gene: NA; V gene: TRBV2; clone size: NA; J gene: TRBJ2-3; CDR3 protein: CASSGGQGPDTQYF; CDR3 DNA: TGTGCCAGCAGTGGGGGTCAGGGACCAGATACGCAGTATTTT
D gene: NA; V gene: TRBV3-1; clone size: few; J gene: TRBJ2-5; CDR3 protein: CASSQGRGRSGQETQYF; CDR3 DNA: TGTGCCAGCAGCCAAGGCCGGGGGAGGTCTGGGCAAGAGACCCAGTACTTC
D gene: NA; V gene: TRBV5-5; clone size: NA; J gene: TRBJ1-5; CDR3 protein: CASSSGFRGNQPQHF; CDR3 DNA: TGTGCCAGCAGCTCAGGGTTTCGGGGCAATCAGCCCCAGCATTTT
D gene: NA; V gene: TRBV28; clone size: many; J gene: TRBJ2-7; CDR3 protein: CASTSHTFLAYEQYF; CDR3 DNA: TGTGCCAGCACATCGCACACCTTCCTCGCCTACGAGCAGTACTTC
D gene: NA; V gene: TRBV3-1; clone size: few; J gene: TRBJ2-6; CDR3 protein: CASSQEPWDGGANVLTF; CDR3 DNA: TGTGCCAGCAGCCAAGAACCATGGGATGGGGGGGCCAACGTCCTGACTTTC
D gene: NA; V gene: TRBV7-9; clone size: once; J gene: TRBJ1-3; CDR3 protein: CASSPGSLSSGNTIYF; CDR3 DNA: TGTGCCAGCAGCCCAGGGTCCTTAAGCTCTGGAAACACCATATATTTT
D gene: TRBD1; V gene: TRBV6-9; clone size: NA; J gene: TRBJ1-5; CDR3 protein: CASSLRDRINQPQHF; CDR3 DNA: TGTGCCAGCAGTTTAAGGGACAGGATAAATCAGCCCCAGCATTTT
D gene: NA; V gene: TRBV28; clone size: many; J gene: TRBJ2-2; CDR3 protein: CASSPPTLSTGELFF; CDR3 DNA: TGTGCCAGCAGTCCCCCGACTTTAAGCACCGGGGAGCTGTTTTTT
D gene: TRBD2; V gene: TRBV29-1; clone size: NA; J gene: TRBJ2-7; CDR3 protein: CSVKVYHTGTSGTYEQYF; CDR3 DNA: TGCAGCGTTAAAGTATATCATACCGGGACTAGCGGGACCTACGAGCAGTACTTC
D gene: TRBD1; V gene: TRBV11-1; clone size: many; J gene: TRBJ1-2; CDR3 protein: CASSPWTGGYTF; CDR3 DNA: TGTGCCAGCAGCCCTTGGACAGGCGGCTACACCTTC
D gene: NA; V gene: TRBV6-2/TRBV6-3; clone size: few; J gene: TRBJ2-7; CDR3 protein: CASRRETGSYEQYF; CDR3 DNA: TGTGCCAGCAGACGGGAAACGGGGTCCTACGAGCAGTACTTC
D gene: NA; V gene: TRBV30; clone size: once; J gene: TRBJ2-5; CDR3 protein: CAWSVRAREQGGYQETQYF; CDR3 DNA: TGTGCCTGGAGTGTACGAGCGAGAGAGCAGGGTGGATATCAAGAGACCCAGTACTTC
D gene: NA; V gene: TRBV6-5; clone size: NA; J gene: TRBJ2-7; CDR3 protein: CASSYGLGEEQYF; CDR3 DNA: TGTGCCAGCAGTTACGGGCTGGGTGAAGAGCAGTACTTC
D gene: NA; V gene: TRBV20-1; clone size: few; J gene: TRBJ2-5; CDR3 protein: CSAPSDDKETQYF; CDR3 DNA: TGCAGTGCCCCCTCGGACGACAAAGAGACCCAGTACTTC
D gene: NA; V gene: TRBV2; clone size: many; J gene: TRBJ1-2; CDR3 protein: CASSEGFSVGGYGYTF; CDR3 DNA: TGTGCCAGCAGTGAAGGGTTTTCGGTGGGGGGCTATGGCTACACCTTC
D gene: TRBD1; V gene: TRBV2; clone size: many; J gene: TRBJ2-5; CDR3 protein: CATRGTGKRGGEYQETQYF; CDR3 DNA: TGTGCCACCCGAGGGACAGGGAAGAGAGGGGGAGAGTACCAAGAGACCCAGTACTTC
D gene: TRBD1; V gene: TRBV12-3/TRBV12-4; clone size: many; J gene: TRBJ1-5; CDR3 protein: CASSLGQGVGQPQHF; CDR3 DNA: TGTGCCAGCAGTTTAGGACAGGGGGTCGGTCAGCCCCAGCATTTT
D gene: NA; V gene: TRBV2; clone size: many; J gene: TRBJ2-7; CDR3 protein: CASSEAAGETYEQYF; CDR3 DNA: TGTGCCAGCAGTGAAGCGGCTGGAGAGACCTACGAGCAGTACTTC
D gene: NA; V gene: TRBV30; clone size: NA; J gene: TRBJ2-7; CDR3 protein: CAWSVGGSYEQYF; CDR3 DNA: TGTGCCTGGAGTGTTGGTGGCAGCTACGAGCAGTACTTC
D gene: NA; V gene: TRBV20-1; clone size: few; J gene: TRBJ1-6; CDR3 protein: CSSRLDSPLHF; CDR3 DNA: TGCAGTTCCCGGTTGGATTCACCCCTCCACTTT
D gene: NA; V gene: TRBV7-2; clone size: NA; J gene: TRBJ1-3; CDR3 protein: CASSSGAGNTIYF; CDR3 DNA: TGTGCCAGCAGCTCAGGGGCTGGAAACACCATATATTTT
D gene: NA; V gene: TRBV28; clone size: many; J gene: TRBJ2-7; CDR3 protein: CASSYATEQYF; CDR3 DNA: TGTGCCAGCAGTTATGCTACAGAGCAGTACTTC
D gene: TRBD1; V gene: TRBV29-1; clone size: NA; J gene: TRBJ2-7; CDR3 protein: CSVGGTGWVGQYF; CDR3 DNA: TGCAGCGTTGGCGGGACAGGGTGGGTAGGGCAGTACTTC
D gene: NA; V gene: TRBV2; clone size: many; J gene: TRBJ2-7; CDR3 protein: CASRLSQFYEQYF; CDR3 DNA: TGTGCCAGCAGATTGTCTCAGTTCTACGAGCAGTACTTC
D gene: TRBD2; V gene: TRBV7-7; clone size: NA; J gene: TRBJ2-2; CDR3 protein: CASSHPGLAGENTGELFF; CDR3 DNA: TGTGCTAGCAGCCACCCGGGACTAGCGGGAGAAAACACCGGGGAGCTGTTTTTT
D gene: NA; V gene: TRBV20-1; clone size: many; J gene: TRBJ1-1; CDR3 protein: CSARGDSRLEEAFF; CDR3 DNA: TGCAGTGCTAGAGGTGACAGCCGGTTGGAGGAAGCTTTCTTT
D gene: TRBD2; V gene: TRBV20-1; clone size: many; J gene: TRBJ2-7; CDR3 protein: CSARRTSGPRRGYEQYF; CDR3 DNA: TGCAGTGCTAGGAGGACTAGCGGCCCACGCCGAGGGTACGAGCAGTACTTC
D gene: NA; V gene: TRBV7-9; clone size: many; J gene: TRBJ1-2; CDR3 protein: CASSLVRREDGYTF; CDR3 DNA: TGTGCCAGCAGCTTAGTAAGGAGGGAGGATGGCTACACCTTC